This TCR beta chain appears in the sequencing data of a study of PD-1 blockade in classical Hodgkin lymphoma. Assay used: immunoSEQ multiplex PCR; TCRdb lists only in-frame clones, some missing. The repertoire holds about 35,000 clones, with around nine tenths as singletons. J lost 0 bases, V lost 6 bases, and 6 bases had no gene match. From germline, CDR1 is MNHNS and CDR2 SASEGT. The CDR3 contains 15 residues. In every patient, relapse followed autologous stem cell transplantation, while exposure to brentuximab vedotin differed. Isolation of CD4+ T cells from thawed PBMCs was performed by magnetic negative selection.

Sample: CD4+ T cells from blood, taken at baseline. The TCR comes from a human donor with classical Hodgkin lymphoma. This sequence joins TRBV6-1 and TRBJ2-3; 7 nucleotides align to TRBD2. The CDR3 region has the DNA TGTGCCAGCAGCATTCTAGCGGCTAGCACAGATACGCAGTATTTT. Translated, it gives CASSILAASTDTQYF.